Detailed here is one TCR beta chain. The entry originates in a study of blood T cell repertoires in COVID-19. Looking at the study overall: Collection of acute and convalescent COVID-19 samples took place in the United States, Italy and Spain.

Study processing details: Amplified reference gene primers provided the basis for estimating nucleated cell counts. TCRdb's copy holds only in-frame clones and misses some; the assay was immunoSEQ multiplex PCR. The DNA was the basis for D and trimming; V, J and clone size are from that table. The sample includes over 130,000 clones, 80% to 90% of them seen just once. The sample was peripheral blood. This receptor was taken from a man aged 55 to 69 with active or convalescent COVID-19.

This CDR3 is CASSIRDPDGYTF. CDR3 DNA: TGTGCCAGTAGTATACGGGATCCGGACGGCTACACCTTC. The V call is TRBV19, the J call TRBJ1-2; D is unclear. The CDR3 sequence is 13 residues long. V was cut by 2 bases and J by 8 bases, with 12 bases left in between. Germline CDR1 is LNHDA and CDR2 is SQIVND (reference sequence).